This record looks at one T cell receptor (beta chain) sequence and its context. This entry belongs to a study of blood T cell repertoires in COVID-19. Clones were sequenced by immunoSEQ multiplex PCR, and TCRdb holds only the in-frame ones, with some missing. The sample has about 81,000 clones; more than 75% are singletons. CDR1 and CDR2 (germline): SGHKS, YYEKEE (reference sequence). CDR3 length equals 16 residues. V gave up 0 bases and J gave up 4 bases, with 16 bases separating them. The sequenced material came from peripheral blood. V gene TRBV5-5 combines with J gene TRBJ1-2; D is uncertain. This TCR was sampled from a woman in her 70s with acute or convalescent COVID-19. CDR3 sequence reads: CASSLGTHGGSYGYTF. The DNA for the CDR3 is TGTGCCAGCAGCTTGGGGACCCACGGAGGCAGCTATGGCTACACCTTC.